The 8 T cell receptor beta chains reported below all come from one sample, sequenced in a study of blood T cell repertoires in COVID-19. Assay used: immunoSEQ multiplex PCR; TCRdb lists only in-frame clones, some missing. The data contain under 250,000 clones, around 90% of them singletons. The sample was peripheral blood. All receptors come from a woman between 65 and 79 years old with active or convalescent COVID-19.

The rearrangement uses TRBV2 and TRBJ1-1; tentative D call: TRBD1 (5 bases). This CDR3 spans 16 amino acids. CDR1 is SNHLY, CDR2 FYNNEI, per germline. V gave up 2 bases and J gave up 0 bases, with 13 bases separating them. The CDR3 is CASSEPKTVMNTEAFF. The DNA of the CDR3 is TGTGCCAGCAGTGAACCTAAGACAGTCATGAACACTGAAGCTTTCTTT.

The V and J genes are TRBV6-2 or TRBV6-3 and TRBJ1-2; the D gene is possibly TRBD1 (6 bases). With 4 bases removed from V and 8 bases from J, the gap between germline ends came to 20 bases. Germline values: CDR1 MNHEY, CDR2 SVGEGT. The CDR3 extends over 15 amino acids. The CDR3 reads CASSLQPPGAGGYTF. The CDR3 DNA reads TGTGCCAGCAGTTTACAACCTCCAGGGGCCGGAGGCTACACCTTC.

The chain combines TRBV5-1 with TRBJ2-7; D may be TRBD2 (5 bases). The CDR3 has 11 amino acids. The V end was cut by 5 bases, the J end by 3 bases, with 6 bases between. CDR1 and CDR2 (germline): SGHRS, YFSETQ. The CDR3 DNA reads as TGCGCCAGCAGGGGAGACTACGAGCAGTACTTC. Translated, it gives CASRGDYEQYF. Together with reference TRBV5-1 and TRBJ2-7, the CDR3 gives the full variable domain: KAGVTQTPRYLIKTRGQQVTLSCSPISGHRSVSWYQQTPGQGLQFLFEYFSETQRNKGNFPGRFSGRQFSNSRSEMNVSTLELGDSALYLCASRGDYEQYFGPGTRLTVT.

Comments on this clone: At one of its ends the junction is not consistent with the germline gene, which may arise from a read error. The DNA for the CDR3 is TGTGCCAGCACCCCGGGGTTTGGTAGCGATCAGCCCCAGCATTTT. It translates to CASTPGFGSDQPQHF. The chain has TRBV6-5 and TRBJ1-5; D remains unclear. The CDR3 extends over 15 amino acids. The germline V gene encodes CDR1 MNHEY and CDR2 SVGAGI.

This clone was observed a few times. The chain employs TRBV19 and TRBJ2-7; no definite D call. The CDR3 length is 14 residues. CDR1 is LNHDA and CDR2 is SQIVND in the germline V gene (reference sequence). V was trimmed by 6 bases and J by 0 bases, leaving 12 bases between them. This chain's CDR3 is CASRSGQNSYEQYF. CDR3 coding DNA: TGTGCCAGTAGGTCAGGCCAAAACTCCTACGAGCAGTACTTC.

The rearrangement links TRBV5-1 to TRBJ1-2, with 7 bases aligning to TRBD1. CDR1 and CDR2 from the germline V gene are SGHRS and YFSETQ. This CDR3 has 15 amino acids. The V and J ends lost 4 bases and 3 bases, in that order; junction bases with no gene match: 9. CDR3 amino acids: CASSLTGTLHYGYTF. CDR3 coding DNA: TGCGCCAGCAGCCTGACAGGGACTCTTCACTATGGCTACACCTTC. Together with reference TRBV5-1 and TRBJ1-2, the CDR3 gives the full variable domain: KAGVTQTPRYLIKTRGQQVTLSCSPISGHRSVSWYQQTPGQGLQFLFEYFSETQRNKGNFPGRFSGRQFSNSRSEMNVSTLELGDSALYLCASSLTGTLHYGYTFGSGTRLTVV.

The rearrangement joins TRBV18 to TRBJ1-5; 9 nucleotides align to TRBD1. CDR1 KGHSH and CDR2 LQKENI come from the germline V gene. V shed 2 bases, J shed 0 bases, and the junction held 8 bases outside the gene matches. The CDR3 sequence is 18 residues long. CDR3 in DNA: TGTGCCAGCTCACCAGAGGACAGGGGTGGCCCTAGCAATCAGCCCCAGCATTTT. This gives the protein CASSPEDRGGPSNQPQHF.

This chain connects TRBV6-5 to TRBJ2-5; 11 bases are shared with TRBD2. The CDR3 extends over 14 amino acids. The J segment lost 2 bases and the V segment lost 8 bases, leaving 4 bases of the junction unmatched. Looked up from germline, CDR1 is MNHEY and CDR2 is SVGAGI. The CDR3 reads CASLGLADQETQYF. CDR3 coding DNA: TGTGCCAGCTTGGGACTAGCGGATCAAGAGACCCAGTACTTC.